Reported below is one T cell receptor (beta chain). The target antigen is unknown. Genomic DNA per cell subset filled all wells of several immunoSEQ plates. The data were produced by immunoSEQ multiplex PCR, yet TCRdb's version contains in-frame clones alone and is incomplete. The table includes roughly 2 million clones, approximately 96% detected once. These data come from a study of shared clonotypes between healthy human individuals. Study results and caveats: Naive subsets generally exceeded memory subsets in estimated richness.

All donors were healthy HIV-negative adults lacking recent acute infections or vaccinations. The donors were all Caucasian adults (living in Nashville, Tennessee). Sequencing was done on a sample of naive CD4+ T cells sorted from blood. The subset denotes: CD45RA+ positively selected. The TCR comes from a young man in good health.

The CDR3 reads CASSPPGTVGTEAFF. As DNA, the CDR3 is TGTGCCAGCAGCCCCCCCGGGACAGTCGGCACTGAAGCTTTCTTT. V and J are TRBV9 and TRBJ1-1; 7 bases map to TRBD1. The CDR3 loop spans 15 amino acids. Germline CDR1 is SGDLS and CDR2 is YYNGEE. V dropped 4 bases and J dropped 4; count of bases not matched to a gene: 10.